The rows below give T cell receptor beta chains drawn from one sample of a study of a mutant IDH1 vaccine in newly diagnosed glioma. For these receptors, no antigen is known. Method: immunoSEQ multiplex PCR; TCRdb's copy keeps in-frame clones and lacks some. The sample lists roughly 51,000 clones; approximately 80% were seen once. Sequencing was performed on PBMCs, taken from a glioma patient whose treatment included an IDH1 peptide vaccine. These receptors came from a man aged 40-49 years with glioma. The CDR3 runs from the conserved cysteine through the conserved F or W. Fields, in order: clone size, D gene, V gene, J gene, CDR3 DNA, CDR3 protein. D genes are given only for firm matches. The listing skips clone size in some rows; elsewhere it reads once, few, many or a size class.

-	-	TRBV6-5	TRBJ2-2	TGTGCCAGCAGGCGCGGACTGACGAACACCGGGGAGCTGTTTTTT	CASRRGLTNTGELFF
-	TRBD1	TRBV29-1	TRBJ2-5	TGCAGCGGACGACAGGGGGTAGAGACCCAGTACTTC	CSGRQGVETQYF
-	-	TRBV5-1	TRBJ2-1	TGCGCCAGCAGCTTGATAGGGCAGGGGTCGAATGAGCAGTTCTTC	CASSLIGQGSNEQFF
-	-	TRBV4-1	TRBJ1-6	TGCGCCAGCAGCCAAGACAGGGGTGATTCACCCCTCCACTTT	CASSQDRGDSPLHF
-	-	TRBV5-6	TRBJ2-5	TGTGCCAGCAGAAAAGACAGGCGCGAAGAGACCCAGTACTTC	CASRKDRREETQYF
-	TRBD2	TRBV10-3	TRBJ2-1	TGTGCCATCACCCAGGGTAGCGGGAATCGTGATGAGCAGTTCTTC	CAITQGSGNRDEQFF
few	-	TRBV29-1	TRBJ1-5	TGCAGCGTTGGGGGGAGAGATCAGCCCCAGCATTTT	CSVGGRDQPQHF
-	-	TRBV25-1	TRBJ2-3	TGTGCCAGCAGTGAACGATTGGGGACCCCCCGGCCGGCAGATACGCAGTATTTT	CASSERLGTPRPADTQYF
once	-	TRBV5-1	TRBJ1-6	TGCGCCAGCAGCTTGGTCCCAGGGCCCCATTCACCCCTCCACTTT	CASSLVPGPHSPLHF
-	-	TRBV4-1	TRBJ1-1	TGCGCCAGCAGCCAAGCTCCCCAGGGGAACACTGAAGCTTTCTTT	CASSQAPQGNTEAFF
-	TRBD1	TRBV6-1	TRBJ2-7	TGTGCCAGCAGTGAATGGGACAGGGGGGCATCCTACGAGCAGTACTTC	CASSEWDRGASYEQYF
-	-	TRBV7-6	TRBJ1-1	TGTGCCAGCAGCAGGACGGACTCAGGGGATTTTGCTGAAGCTTTCTTT	CASSRTDSGDFAEAFF
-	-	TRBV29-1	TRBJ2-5	TGCAGCGGATCGGGACCTCTAGGAGAGACCCAGTACTTC	CSGSGPLGETQYF
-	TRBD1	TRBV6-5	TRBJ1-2	TGTGCCAGCAGTTACTCGAGAGGGGACAGGGGCTACACCTTC	CASSYSRGDRGYTF
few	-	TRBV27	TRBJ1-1	TGTGCCAGAGGGAGCATGAACACTGAAGCTTTCTTT	CARGSMNTEAFF
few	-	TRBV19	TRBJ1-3	TGTGCCAGTACCTCCCCCCTCGGAATGGATACCTGGAAGGCGTCTGGAAACACCATATATTTT	CASTSPLGMDTWKASGNTIYF
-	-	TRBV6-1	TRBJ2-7	TGTGCCAGCAGTGAAGCGCCCGGGCTCTACGAGCAGTACTTC	CASSEAPGLYEQYF
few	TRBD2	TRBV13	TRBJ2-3	TGTGCCAGCAGCACCCGGGGAGGGAAAGATACGCAGTATTTT	CASSTRGGKDTQYF
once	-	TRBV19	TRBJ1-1	TGTGCCAGTAGTAAGTTAATGGGGGCGTTCACTGAAGCTTTCTTT	CASSKLMGAFTEAFF
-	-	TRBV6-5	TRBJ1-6	TGTGCCAGCAGTCCGCCAGGTTCGAATTCACCCCTCCACTTT	CASSPPGSNSPLHF
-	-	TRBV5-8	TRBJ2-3	TGTGCCAGCAAGAATCTAGGGGGAGATACGCAGTATTTT	CASKNLGGDTQYF
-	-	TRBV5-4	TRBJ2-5	TGTGCCAGCAGCTTGGCTGGGGGCGCGTTGAAGGAGACCCAGTACTTC	CASSLAGGALKETQYF
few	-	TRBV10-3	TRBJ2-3	TGTGCCATCAGTGATGACACCGTTAGCACAGATACGCAGTATTTT	CAISDDTVSTDTQYF
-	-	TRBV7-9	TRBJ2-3	TGTGCCAGCAGCTTGGGTCGATCGGAGTATTTT	CASSLGRSEYF
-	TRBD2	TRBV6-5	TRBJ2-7	TGTGCCAGCAGCCTGGCGCCTAGCGGTCAGTACGAGCAGTACTTC	CASSLAPSGQYEQYF
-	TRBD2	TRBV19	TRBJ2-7	TGTGCCACCACAAAGCGGGGGACCTACGAGCAGTACTTC	CATTKRGTYEQYF